This entry features one TCR beta chain sequence. Its antigen is not yet known. One base away there is no much larger clone; base qualities are not given. These data come from a study of T cell repertoires in cytomegalovirus infection (dated by TCRdb to between 2018 and 2021). For the study in its entirety: Recently identified HLA-C-restricted CMV epitopes, whose presentation resists viral immunomodulation, were targeted by peptide stimulations together with well-studied HLA-B-restricted epitopes. Donor HLA type was relevant to the analysis, as public TCR beta signatures indicated carriage of CMV infection together with the matching HLA type. Beyond this particular receptor, the publication reports: The ex vivo response was dominated by HLA-C-restricted CMV-specific TCR beta clonotypes, and the single most frequent clonotype in two of eight donors was supplied by these HLA-C-restricted clonotypes. In both this cohort and an independent roughly 350-donor cohort, the cumulative frequency of public TCR beta family members distinguished carriers of CMV infection plus the relevant HLA type.

Sample treatment or condition, as interpreted from the label and publication: in vitro stimulation with specific CMV peptide epitopes to enrich CMV-specific T cells. The germline V gene gives CDR1 as SGHTA and CDR2 as FQGNSA. The CDR3 goes from the cysteine to the phenylalanine over 17 residues. Left in the record is the CDR3 DNA by itself, 51 bases read in frame from the first base. The trim is 1 base for V and 1 base for J, with a gap of 11 bases between the germline ends. The listed sequencing device is Illumina HiSeq 1500. TCRdb's own reprocessing of the public reads used fastp at Q25 and MiXCR and kept productive beta chains. Each entry is one CDR3 protein sequence, shown with its most common DNA and genes. The sample table records some 480,000 distinct CDR3 sequences; roughly a third of these occur just once. The ten largest account for about 17% of the sample.

The source was cultured PBMCs, collected from culture after CMV antigen stimulation. This receptor was identified in a human donor in good health (CMV status not recorded). Some clones in this sample may be carry-over from other donors' samples. In this chain, TRBV7-2 is recombined with TRBJ2-6; the D match is possibly TRBD1 or TRBD2, with 5 bases aligned in each. The DNA reads as follows: TGTGCCAGCAGCTTAGTGGGACGTCGATCTGGGGCCAACGTCCTGACTTTC. Its product reads: CASSLVGRRSGANVLTF.